A selection of T cell receptor beta chains follows, all from one sample in a study of cytomegalovirus exposure and HLA in healthy donors. Using immunoSEQ multiplex PCR, the repertoire was profiled, and TCRdb retains in-frame clones only, with some absent. This table has around 190,000 clones, around 86% appearing once. Sequenced material: PBMCs. The receptors stem from a man younger than 45 in good health and CMV-seropositive. Both conserved end residues are trimmed from each CDR3. Clone size is shown for a subset of rows, as once, few, many or a class of expanded clone.

CDR3 | J | size | V
ASSVAGTGILNTEAF | TRBJ1-1 | - | TRBV14
ASSQGRGVSPTQY | TRBJ2-5 | - | TRBV4-1
ASSQANPPGAGEQF | TRBJ2-1 | once | TRBV4-3
ASSERQGPSTLAEQY | TRBJ2-7 | - | TRBV7-6
ASSQTGTNTGELF | TRBJ2-2 | - | TRBV7-9
ASSMTSRNTGELF | TRBJ2-2 | - | TRBV7-6
ASSPLAGGSEKLF | TRBJ1-4 | - | TRBV18
ASTGSSYNEQF | TRBJ2-1 | - | TRBV25-1
ASRSGGYVRAANTGELF | TRBJ2-2 | - | TRBV9
ASSLLSVGRSPLH | TRBJ1-6 | - | TRBV7-8
ASTLGGKGYT | TRBJ1-2 | - | TRBV7-9
ASSLGPVRQGGGGYT | TRBJ1-2 | - | TRBV5-1
AWGGPPLSEKLF | TRBJ1-4 | - | TRBV30
ASGGAGEGNEQF | TRBJ2-1 | - | TRBV25-1
ASSLRSGGYNYGYT | TRBJ1-2 | - | TRBV5-4
ASSLERGISETQY | TRBJ2-5 | - | TRBV11-2
ATSIFGHPYEQY | TRBJ2-7 | - | TRBV15
ASSSRRGTPDEETQY | TRBJ2-5 | - | TRBV19
ATSREGTGGWAGELF | TRBJ2-2 | - | TRBV15
ASSSGQGTTEAF | TRBJ1-1 | - | TRBV5-6
ASSLAGQGSNYGYT | TRBJ1-2 | - | TRBV5-1
ASSITGAHYEQY | TRBJ2-7 | - | TRBV19
ATSPSLGLGNEQF | TRBJ2-1 | - | TRBV15
ASSPLQGAGETQY | TRBJ2-5 | once | TRBV18
SVVGSNPNTGELF | TRBJ2-2 | - | TRBV29-1
AWTGTGDTEAF | TRBJ1-1 | - | TRBV30
AQREVGGELF | TRBJ2-2 | few | TRBV5-1
ASSDPRASGANVLT | TRBJ2-6 | - | TRBV2
ASSSDRSYEQY | TRBJ2-7 | - | TRBV7-9
ASTGGKTYEQY | TRBJ2-7 | - | TRBV28
ASSLPTRLAGGPGNEQF | TRBJ2-1 | - | TRBV28
ASSPGRPTTYEQY | TRBJ2-7 | - | TRBV13
ASSLGPGNSPLH | TRBJ1-6 | - | TRBV7-9
ASSADRANEKLF | TRBJ1-4 | - | TRBV9
ASSDYRTGEGYT | TRBJ1-2 | - | TRBV2
ASRLAGGLNEQF | TRBJ2-1 | - | TRBV13
ASSYDLDRNSGYT | TRBJ1-2 | - | TRBV6-5
ASSSGTAAGGNTIY | TRBJ1-3 | - | TRBV5-4
SAHLILTYNEQF | TRBJ2-1 | - | TRBV29-1
ASSLGSSGIYEQY | TRBJ2-7 | - | TRBV5-1
ASSYDYNQPQH | TRBJ1-5 | - | TRBV18
ASSPPGDETQY | TRBJ2-5 | - | TRBV7-6
ASSQVKAGGVGEQY | TRBJ2-7 | - | TRBV4-2
ASSQKEGVSNQPQH | TRBJ1-5 | few | TRBV14
ASSYLGSPLH | TRBJ1-6 | - | TRBV6-5
ASRKGAITDTQY | TRBJ2-3 | - | TRBV4-2
ASSERGALAKNIQY | TRBJ2-4 | - | TRBV6-1
ASSTRQGLEAF | TRBJ1-1 | - | TRBV27
ASSSLGLAVPDGEVDTQY | TRBJ2-3 | - | TRBV5-1
ASSLGGGGHEQY | TRBJ2-7 | - | TRBV5-1
ASSLLGAGGNQPQH | TRBJ1-5 | once | TRBV27